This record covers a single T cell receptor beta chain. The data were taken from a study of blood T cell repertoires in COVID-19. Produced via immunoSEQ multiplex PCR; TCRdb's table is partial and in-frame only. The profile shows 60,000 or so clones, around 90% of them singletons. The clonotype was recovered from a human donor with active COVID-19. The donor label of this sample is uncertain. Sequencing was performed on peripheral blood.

For the CDR3, the DNA is TGTGCCAGCAGCTTAGTGACGGGACACAGGGCTTCTGGGGCCAACGTCCTGACTTTC. This sequence encodes CASSLVTGHRASGANVLTF. The chain carries TRBV7-6 and TRBJ2-6; tentatively, D is TRBD1 (6 bases). Deletions cut 1 base from V and 1 base from J, with 17 bases between. The germline CDR1 and CDR2 sequences are SGHVS and FNYEAQ. This CDR3 is built from 19 residues.